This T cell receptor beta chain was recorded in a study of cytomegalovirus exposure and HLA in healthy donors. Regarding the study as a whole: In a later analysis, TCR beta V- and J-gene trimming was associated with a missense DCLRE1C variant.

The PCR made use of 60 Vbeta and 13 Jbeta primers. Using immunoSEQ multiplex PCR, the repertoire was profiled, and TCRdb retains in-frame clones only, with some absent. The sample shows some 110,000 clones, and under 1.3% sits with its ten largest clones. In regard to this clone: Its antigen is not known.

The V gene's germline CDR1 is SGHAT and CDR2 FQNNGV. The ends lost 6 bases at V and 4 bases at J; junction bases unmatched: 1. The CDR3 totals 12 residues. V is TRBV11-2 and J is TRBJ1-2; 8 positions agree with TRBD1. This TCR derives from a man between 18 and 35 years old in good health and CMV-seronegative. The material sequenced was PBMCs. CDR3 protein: CASRGTGYGYTF. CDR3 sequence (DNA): TGTGCCAGCAGGGGGACAGGCTATGGCTACACCTTC.